This T cell receptor (beta chain) was sequenced in a study of T cell changes during pregnancy in multiple sclerosis. Some clones are missing from TCRdb's copy, which holds only in-frame ones; the method was immunoSEQ multiplex PCR. This sample has approximately 100,000 clones, with more than 85% found just once. Germline CDR1 reads LGHNT; CDR2 reads FRNRAP. The junction had 8 bases not matched to a gene; V was cut back by 0 bases and J by 4 bases. The CDR3 loop spans 17 amino acids. The receptor was isolated from a female donor with multiple sclerosis, enrolled in a pregnancy study. The V call is TRBV12-5, the J call TRBJ2-2; the match to TRBD1 covers 7 bases. Material: peripheral blood, obtained in the second trimester of pregnancy. CDR3 nucleotides: TGTGCTAGTGGTTTGGTTCTGACGGCAGGGGGCACCGGGGAGCTGTTTTTT. Amino acid sequence: CASGLVLTAGGTGELFF. Using reference TRBV12-5 and TRBJ2-2 for the parts outside the CDR3, the full variable domain is DARVTQTPRHKVTEMGQEVTMRCQPILGHNTVFWYRQTMMQGLELLAYFRNRAPLDDSGMPKDRFSAEMPDATLATLKIQPSEPRDSAVYFCASGLVLTAGGTGELFFGEGSRLTVL.